A single sample is the source of the 11 T cell receptor beta chains below, sequenced in a study of T cell responses to AZD1222 COVID-19 vaccine. Assay: immunoSEQ multiplex PCR; the TCRdb copy retains only in-frame clones and omits some. The table includes 90,000 to 130,000 clones, approximately 92% detected once. Sequences were derived from peripheral blood, sampled 28 days after the second AZD1222 dose. Receptors were obtained from an adult who received the AZD1222 COVID-19 vaccine.

V and J are TRBV11-2 and TRBJ1-4; D not certain. The CDR3 covers 13 residues. V lost 3 bases and J lost 5, with 7 bases in between. The V gene's germline CDR1 is SGHAT and CDR2 FQNNGV. CDR3 sequence (DNA): TGTGCCAGCAGCTTCGCCGGCAATGAAAAACTGTTTTTT. This gives the protein CASSFAGNEKLFF.

The gene calls are TRBV4-2 and TRBJ1-6, with 7 bases that match TRBD1. Losses at the gene ends were 1 base for V and 5 bases for J; bases not matched to a gene: 2. This CDR3 is 15 amino acids long. Germline CDR1 is LGHNA and CDR2 is YNFKEQ. The CDR3 DNA reads TGTGCCAGCAGCCAAGTAGACAGGGATAATTCACCCCTCCACTTT. Protein sequence: CASSQVDRDNSPLHF.

CDR3 sequence (DNA): TGTGCCAGCAGCCCGGGACAAATGATGAACACTGAAGCTTTCTTT. Translating gives CASSPGQMMNTEAFF. This chain links TRBV7-8 with TRBJ1-1; TRBD1 might be the D (6 bases). Germline loops: CDR1 SGHVS, CDR2 FQNEAQ. The CDR3 runs 15 residues. Trimming cost V 5 bases and J 0 bases, with 13 bases left between them.

The chain combines TRBV7-2 with TRBJ1-2; tentative D call: TRBD1 (5 bases). The germline V gene encodes CDR1 SGHTA and CDR2 FQGNSA. This CDR3 has 14 amino acids. With 1 base removed from V and 6 bases from J, the gap between germline ends came to 12 bases. CDR3 in amino acids: CASSLVQGTDGYTF. CDR3 DNA sequence: TGTGCCAGCAGCTTAGTGCAAGGGACTGATGGCTACACCTTC.

J is TRBJ1-2 and V is TRBV6-5; D gene ambiguous. Looked up from germline, CDR1 is MNHEY and CDR2 is SVGAGI. V was cut by 4 bases and J by 2 bases, with 8 bases left in between. The CDR3 is made up of 13 amino acids. Here the CDR3 DNA reads TGTGCCAGCAGTTCGGGCATCAACTATGGCTACACCTTC. This encodes CASSSGINYGYTF.

The V gene is TRBV6-5, the J gene TRBJ1-1; D is unclear. The CDR3 totals 12 residues. With 6 bases removed from V and 0 bases from J, the gap between germline ends came to 5 bases. Germline CDR1 is MNHEY and CDR2 is SVGAGI. CDR3 bases: TGTGCCAGCAGGGGGATGAACACTGAAGCTTTCTTT. It is translated as CASRGMNTEAFF.

In this sample, this clone turned up once. The genes are TRBV3-1 (or the pseudogene TRBV3-2) and TRBJ2-7, with D perhaps matching TRBD1 or TRBD2 (5 bases each). Germline CDR1 and CDR2: LGHDT and YNNKEL (reference sequence). Trimming stripped 0 bases from V and 0 bases from J, with 12 bases between. The CDR3 consists of 16 residues. The CDR3 loop is CASSQDIGALSYEQYF. The DNA of the CDR3 is TGTGCCAGCAGCCAAGATATCGGGGCTCTCTCCTACGAGCAGTACTTC.

The chain links TRBV6-2 or TRBV6-3 to TRBJ2-5, with D unclear. Germline lookup yields CDR1 MNHEY and CDR2 SVGEGT. The CDR3 extends over 11 amino acids. V was clipped by 3 bases and J by 9 bases, with 8 bases between them. CDR3 in amino acids: CASSYNRAQYF. The CDR3 bases are TGTGCCAGCAGTTATAACCGGGCCCAGTACTTC.

J is TRBJ2-7 and V is TRBV4-1; D remains unclear. CDR3 length equals 15 residues. Deletions cut 3 bases from V and 4 bases from J, with 16 bases between. Germline assignment: CDR1 MGHRA and CDR2 YSYEKL. CDR3 residues: CASSQDLGRNYEQYF. In DNA form, the CDR3 reads TGCGCCAGCAGCCAGGATTTAGGACGCAATTACGAGCAGTACTTC.

CDR3 loop: CASSQGNYGYTF. The CDR3 coding sequence is TGTGCCAGCAGCCAGGGGAACTATGGCTACACCTTC. The V and J genes are TRBV14 and TRBJ1-2; D not certain. The CDR3 contains 12 residues. CDR1 and CDR2 from the germline V gene are SGHDN and FVKESK. V lost 3 bases, J lost 2 bases, and 4 bases lay in between.

The genes are TRBV5-1 and TRBJ1-3, with unresolved D. The germline V gene has CDR1 SGHRS and CDR2 YFSETQ. The CDR3 extends over 14 amino acids. Trimming removed 5 bases from V and 1 base from J, with 10 bases in between. The CDR3 DNA is TGCGCCAGCAGGAGCCCCGGATCTGGAAACACCATATATTTT. It translates to CASRSPGSGNTIYF.